This T cell receptor (beta chain) was found in a study of blood T cell repertoires in COVID-19. Study as a whole: Acute and convalescent COVID-19 specimens originated in the United States, Italy and Spain. The cDNA or gDNA used as material had been derived from T cells, B-cell-depleted T cells, or PBMCs.

CDR3 size: 16 residues. Germline loops: CDR1 DFQATT, CDR2 SNEGSKA (reference sequence). V shed 3 bases and J shed 0 bases, with 15 bases lying between them. In the source study's methods: Cell counts per sample came from amplifying reference gene primers. This table comes from immunoSEQ multiplex PCR, and its TCRdb copy is limited to in-frame clones, with some not included. V, J and clone size were drawn from that table, and D and trimming were deduced from the DNA. This sample has 80,000 to 130,000 clones, with roughly 89% found just once. The chain employs TRBV20-1 and TRBJ1-5; D remains ambiguous. The sample taken for sequencing was peripheral blood. This TCR was recovered from a man in his 70s with acute or convalescent COVID-19. The CDR3 sequence is CSASPRLFYSNQPQHF. CDR3 DNA: TGCAGTGCTAGTCCCAGACTCTTCTATAGCAATCAGCCCCAGCATTTT.